Below are 11 T cell receptor beta chains sequenced from a single sample in a study of T-cell memory formation after mild COVID-19. MiXCR, run by TCRdb on the 5' RACE reads, gives a single entry per CDR3 protein. The sample holds about 110,000 distinct CDR3 sequences, roughly a sixth seen once. The sample was PBMCs or a T cell subset sorted from them (not recorded which). The receptors come from a man younger than 35 who had mild COVID-19 (a few samples of this study predate the infection). Cell type and time point are not known.

This clonotype was counted between two and nine times. J is TRBJ1-2 and V is TRBV7-8; D gene unclear. The CDR3 length is 13 residues. The V and J ends lost 4 bases and 0 bases respectively, with 6 bases between them. Germline V gene data show CDR1 as SGHVS and CDR2 as FQNEAQ. CDR3 loop: CASSSGPNYGYTF. As DNA, the CDR3 is TGTGCCAGCAGCTCCGGACCTAACTATGGCTACACCTTC.

V gene TRBV7-2 combines with J gene TRBJ1-3, with a weak D call TRBD1 (5 bases). Germline CDR1 SGHTA, CDR2 FQGNSA. Trimming removed 7 bases from V and 1 base from J, with 11 bases in between. The CDR3 sequence is 14 residues long. CDR3 in amino acids: CASTQGVSGNTIYF. The CDR3, as DNA: TGTGCCAGCACCCAAGGGGTTTCTGGAAACACCATATATTTT.

This clonotype was picked up many times. This chain uses TRBV20-1 with TRBJ2-5; the D is unclear. Trimming removed 8 bases from V and 3 bases from J, with 16 bases in between. Germline CDR1 DFQATT, CDR2 SNEGSKA (reference sequence). This CDR3 is 13 amino acids long. CDR3 DNA sequence: TGCAGTCCGTCGAAGGGCAGCAAAGAGACCCAGTACTTC. This sequence encodes CSPSKGSKETQYF.

The genes are TRBV7-9 and TRBJ2-3; tentatively, D is TRBD1 or TRBD2 (6 bases each). Trimming took off 5 bases at V and 2 bases at J, with 14 bases between the two ends. The CDR3 consists of 15 residues. Germline V gene sequence: CDR1 SEHNR, CDR2 FQNEAQ (reference sequence). The CDR3 DNA is TGTGCCAGCAGCCTGGGTTGGGGGGCCACAGATACGCAGTATTTT. This encodes CASSLGWGATDTQYF.

This clonotype was detected only once. J is TRBJ1-2 and V is TRBV7-2; TRBD1 matches at 7 bases. There are 15 residues in the CDR3. Per the germline V gene, CDR1 is SGHTA and CDR2 is FQGNSA. V shed 5 bases, J shed 4 bases, and the junction held 10 bases outside the gene matches. CDR3 nucleotide sequence: TGTGCCAGCAGCGTCCCGGACAGGCGGTCCTATGGCTACACCTTC. Protein product: CASSVPDRRSYGYTF.

This clonotype has only a few counts. The gene calls are TRBV7-2 and TRBJ2-5; 9 bases are a match to TRBD2. The V segment lost 3 bases and the J segment 5 bases; nucleotides outside the gene matches: 4. In germline, CDR1 is SGHTA, CDR2 FQGNSA. The CDR3 contains 14 residues. CDR3 nucleotide sequence: TGTGCCAGCAGCTTTGGGACTAGCTTTGAGACCCAGTACTTC. It encodes CASSFGTSFETQYF. The full variable domain, with the rest looked up from reference TRBV7-2 and TRBJ2-5, is GAGVSQSPSNKVTEKGKDVELRCDPISGHTALYWYRQSLGQGLEFLIYFQGNSAPDKSGLPSDRFSAERTGGSVSTLTIQRTQQEDSAVYLCASSFGTSFETQYFGPGTRLLVL.

V and J are TRBV6-5 and TRBJ1-2; D is undetermined. The CDR3 covers 13 residues. Deletions cut 6 bases from V and 0 bases from J, with 8 bases between. The V gene's germline CDR1 is MNHEY and CDR2 SVGAGI. The CDR3 nucleotides read TGTGCCAGCAGCAGAGGTCCTAACTATGGCTACACCTTC. It yields the protein CASSRGPNYGYTF.

The rearrangement links TRBV20-1 to TRBJ2-1, with TRBD2 identical over 8 bases. In germline, CDR1 is DFQATT, CDR2 SNEGSKA (reference sequence). The CDR3 spans 14 residues. V was pared by 3 bases and J by 4 bases, with 5 bases of the junction left unmatched. CDR3 amino acids: CSARGLAGYNEQFF. In nucleotides, the CDR3 is TGCAGTGCTAGGGGGCTAGCGGGTTACAATGAGCAGTTCTTC.

V and J are TRBV5-6 and TRBJ2-4, with TRBD2 matching 7 bases. V lost 0 bases, J lost 7 bases, and 4 bases stayed unmatched. Per germline, CDR1 SGHDT and CDR2 YYEEEE. This CDR3 comprises 14 residues. CDR3 residues: CASSLGGRVNIQYF. The DNA for the CDR3 is TGTGCCAGCAGCTTGGGGGGGAGGGTGAACATTCAGTACTTC.

Worth noting for this clonotype: Being one base from a much bigger clone, this may be a read error. This chain uses TRBV7-2 with TRBJ2-3; TRBD2 matches at 8 bases. Trimming took 2 bases from V and 0 from J; bases not matched to a gene: 4. The germline CDR1 and CDR2 sequences are SGHTA and FQGNSA. The CDR3 is 16 residues long. The CDR3 coding sequence is TGTGCCAGCAGCTTATCGGGGGGGGCTAGCACAGATACGCAGTATTTT. This translates into CASSLSGGASTDTQYF.

The CDR3 is CASSSSGQTCHF. The DNA of the CDR3 is TGTGCCAGCAGTTCGTCGGGACAAACGTGTCATTTT. This chain joins TRBV28 and TRBJ1-5; a weak D match, TRBD1 (6 bases). V dropped 4 bases and J dropped 16 bases, with 17 bases sitting between them. From germline, CDR1 is MDHEN and CDR2 SYDVKM. The CDR3 consists of 12 residues.